One and the same sample provided the 27 T cell receptor beta chains below, sequenced in a study of cytomegalovirus exposure and HLA in healthy donors. The PCR contained 60 Vbeta and 13 Jbeta primers. Sequencing was performed with immunoSEQ multiplex PCR; in TCRdb, only in-frame clones are kept and a portion is missing. Here the sample spans around 100,000 clones, around 61% being singletons. What was sequenced was PBMCs. These receptor sequences come from a woman in her twenties or thirties in good health and CMV-seronegative.

The genes are TRBV28 and TRBJ1-5; TRBD1 aligns across 7 bases. After removal of 6 bases from V and 1 base from J, the junction contained 3 bases not matched to a gene. The CDR3 consists of 14 residues. Germline loops: CDR1 MDHEN, CDR2 SYDVKM. The CDR3 region has the DNA TGTGCCAGCAGGGAGGACAGGAGCAATCAGCCCCAGCATTTT. It codes for CASREDRSNQPQHF. Looking up the rest from reference TRBV28 and TRBJ1-5 gives the full variable domain: DVKVTQSSRYLVKRTGEKVFLECVQDMDHENMFWYRQDPGLGLRLIYFSYDVKMKEKGDIPEGYSVSREKKERFSLILESASTNQTSMYLCASREDRSNQPQHFGDGTRLSIL.

This rearrangement joins TRBV29-1 to TRBJ2-1; tentative D call: TRBD2 (6 bases). The V gene's germline CDR1 is SQVTM and CDR2 ANQGSEA. V lost 0 bases and J 3 bases, leaving 6 bases between the germline ends. The CDR3 spans 13 residues. The CDR3 loop reads CSVEERGYNEQFF. DNA of the CDR3: TGCAGCGTTGAAGAGCGGGGCTACAATGAGCAGTTCTTC.

This clone appeared a few times. The V call is TRBV27, the J call TRBJ1-5; 7 bases are shared with TRBD1. This CDR3 is built from 15 residues. J gave up 3 bases and V 5 bases, and 7 bases lay outside the gene matches. From germline, CDR1 is MNHEY and CDR2 SMNVEV (reference sequence). CDR3 sequence reads: CASSLGTANNQPQHF. The CDR3 DNA sequence: TGTGCCAGCAGTCTCGGGACAGCGAACAATCAGCCCCAGCATTTT.

The chain carries TRBV11-2 and TRBJ2-7, with D perhaps matching TRBD2 (6 bases). Trimming took off 5 bases at V and 2 bases at J, with 19 bases between the two ends. CDR3 length: 16 residues. The germline gives CDR1 SGHAT, CDR2 FQNNGV. CDR3 sequence (DNA): TGTGCCAGCAGCGCACTTGGCCCGGGAGAGACCTACGAGCAGTACTTC. This gives the protein CASSALGPGETYEQYF. Full variable domain (missing parts from reference TRBV11-2 and TRBJ2-7): EAGVAQSPRYKIIEKRQSVAFWCNPISGHATLYWYQQILGQGPKLLIQFQNNGVVDDSQLPKDRFSAERLKGVDSTLKIQPAKLEDSAVYLCASSALGPGETYEQYFGPGTRLTVT.

The V and J genes are TRBV30 and TRBJ1-1; TRBD1 is a possible D gene (5 bases). CDR3 length: 14 residues. V dropped 2 bases and J dropped 0 bases, with 10 bases sitting between them. Germline CDR1 GTSNPN, CDR2 SVGIG (reference sequence). CDR3: CAWSRGTLNTEAFF. DNA of the CDR3: TGTGCCTGGAGTCGGGGGACGTTGAACACTGAAGCTTTCTTT.

This clone was observed a few times. This chain links TRBV28 with TRBJ1-5, with D possibly matching TRBD1 (5 bases). This CDR3 contains 16 residues. Germline CDR1 is MDHEN and CDR2 is SYDVKM. Trimming pared 4 bases from V and 11 bases from J, leaving 24 bases between. The CDR3 sequence is CASSYGGLSGSRAQHF. The CDR3 DNA follows: TGTGCCAGCAGTTATGGGGGACTTTCGGGTTCTCGGGCCCAGCATTTT.

This chain uses TRBV29-1 with TRBJ2-7, with D maybe TRBD1 (8 bases). Germline assignment: CDR1 SQVTM and CDR2 ANQGSEA. This CDR3 has 13 residues. The V gene lost 6 bases and the J gene lost 3 bases, with 15 bases spanning the gap. The CDR3 region has the DNA TGCAGCGTCATTACAGGGGGGGGCTACGAGCAGTACTTC. This translates into CSVITGGGYEQYF.

This chain links TRBV27 with TRBJ1-1; D is unresolved. The CDR3 covers 17 residues. V was clipped by 3 bases and J by 1 base, with 18 bases between them. Germline assignment: CDR1 MNHEY and CDR2 SMNVEV (reference sequence). This chain's CDR3 is CASSLVVPLPSNTEAFF. The CDR3, as DNA: TGTGCCAGCAGTTTGGTAGTGCCTCTACCATCGAACACTGAAGCTTTCTTT.

The chain employs TRBV6-1 and TRBJ1-1; D is ambiguous. The CDR3 is 14 residues long. Germline values: CDR1 MNHNS, CDR2 SASEGT. V lost 6 bases and J 3 bases, leaving 14 bases between the germline ends. The CDR3 sequence: CASSNSRKDTEAFF. CDR3 coding DNA: TGTGCCAGCAGCAACAGTAGAAAGGACACTGAAGCTTTCTTT.

This chain uses TRBV28 with TRBJ2-7, with TRBD1 as a possible D gene (6 bases). Germline lookup yields CDR1 MDHEN and CDR2 SYDVKM. The CDR3 loop spans 13 amino acids. Between the trimmed V and J ends, which lost 11 bases and 0 bases, there was a span of 14 bases. The CDR3 nucleotides are TGTGCCGAATCGAGGACAGACTCCTACGAGCAGTACTTC. Amino acid sequence: CAESRTDSYEQYF.

The CDR3 sequence is CAWSAFGRGNSPLHF. CDR3 nucleotide sequence: TGTGCCTGGAGTGCCTTTGGGAGGGGCAATTCACCCCTCCACTTT. This chain joins TRBV30 and TRBJ1-6, with D perhaps matching TRBD1 (5 bases). The germline gives CDR1 GTSNPN, CDR2 SVGIG (reference sequence). CDR3 length: 15 amino acids. The V end was cut by 1 base, the J end by 7 bases, with 14 bases between.

The chain carries TRBV28 and TRBJ1-2, with no clear D. The CDR3 extends over 14 amino acids. Germline V gene sequence: CDR1 MDHEN, CDR2 SYDVKM. Trimming stripped 3 bases from V and 3 bases from J, with 11 bases between. Written as DNA, the CDR3 is TGTGCCAGCAGTTTGCCCGGGAGTGACTATGGCTACACCTTC. Protein sequence: CASSLPGSDYGYTF.

DNA for the CDR3: TGCGCCAGCAGCCGAACAGGGCCCTATGGCTACACCTTC. Translating gives CASSRTGPYGYTF. V gene TRBV4-3 combines with J gene TRBJ1-2, with D perhaps matching TRBD1 (6 bases). The germline V gene encodes CDR1 LGHNA and CDR2 YSLEER. V lost 4 bases to trimming and J lost 4 bases, with 10 bases between them. The CDR3 runs 13 residues.

The chain uses TRBV28 and TRBJ2-7; TRBD2 matches 8 bases. Germline trimming cut 4 bases from V and 3 bases from J; bases unmatched to any gene: 8. From germline, CDR1 is MDHEN and CDR2 SYDVKM. The CDR3 has 15 residues. The CDR3 region is CASSSGGREGYEQYF. CDR3 in DNA: TGTGCCAGCAGTTCGGGGGGACGGGAGGGCTACGAGCAGTACTTC. Variable domain in full (rest from reference TRBV28 and TRBJ2-7): DVKVTQSSRYLVKRTGEKVFLECVQDMDHENMFWYRQDPGLGLRLIYFSYDVKMKEKGDIPEGYSVSREKKERFSLILESASTNQTSMYLCASSSGGREGYEQYFGPGTRLTVT.

The chain combines TRBV14 with TRBJ1-3, with a possible D match to TRBD1 (6 bases). The germline V and J ends were trimmed by 4 bases and 4 bases, with 14 bases remaining between them. CDR1 and CDR2 (germline): SGHDN, FVKESK. This CDR3 contains 15 residues. CDR3 sequence reads: CASSPLTGIGNTIYF. The CDR3 DNA sequence: TGTGCCAGCAGCCCCCTAACAGGGATCGGAAACACCATATATTTT. Looking up the rest from reference TRBV14 and TRBJ1-3 gives the full variable domain: EAGVTQFPSHSVIEKGQTVTLRCDPISGHDNLYWYRRVMGKEIKFLLHFVKESKQDESGMPNNRFLAERTGGTYSTLKVQPAELEDSGVYFCASSPLTGIGNTIYFGEGSWLTVV.

CDR3 region: CASSRQGYQPQHF. The CDR3 region has the DNA TGTGCCAGCAGTCGACAGGGGTATCAGCCCCAGCATTTT. V and J are TRBV6-5 and TRBJ1-5; 8 bases align to TRBD1. This CDR3 has 13 residues. Germline CDR1 is MNHEY and CDR2 is SVGAGI. V shed 5 bases, J shed 5 bases, and the junction held 2 bases outside the gene matches.

The V call is TRBV7-2, the J call TRBJ1-2; a possible D gene is TRBD1 (5 bases). Germline loops: CDR1 SGHTA, CDR2 FQGNSA. Trimming stripped 1 base from V and 2 bases from J, with 8 bases between. The CDR3 is 14 amino acids. CDR3 residues: CASSLDRFNYGYTF. The CDR3 nucleotides read TGTGCCAGCAGCTTAGACAGGTTCAACTATGGCTACACCTTC.

The chain employs TRBV28 and TRBJ2-3; a possible D gene is TRBD1 (6 bases). The ends were cut back, 6 bases at V and 8 bases at J, with 18 bases in the middle. The CDR3 extends over 14 amino acids. The germline gives CDR1 MDHEN, CDR2 SYDVKM. The CDR3 region has the DNA TGTGCCAGCAGCCCCGAGGGGGTCTCGCGTACGCAGTATTTT. It encodes CASSPEGVSRTQYF. Full variable domain (rest looked up from reference TRBV28 and TRBJ2-3): DVKVTQSSRYLVKRTGEKVFLECVQDMDHENMFWYRQDPGLGLRLIYFSYDVKMKEKGDIPEGYSVSREKKERFSLILESASTNQTSMYLCASSPEGVSRTQYFGPGTRLTVL.

This clone occurred a few times. The chain couples TRBV27 to TRBJ2-3; D is unresolved. In germline, CDR1 is MNHEY, CDR2 SMNVEV (reference sequence). This CDR3 comprises 13 residues. V was pared by 6 bases and J by 0 bases, with 7 bases between. The CDR3 protein is CASRVTSTDTQYF. As DNA, the CDR3 is TGTGCCAGCAGGGTTACTAGCACAGATACGCAGTATTTT.

This rearrangement joins TRBV7-6 to TRBJ2-7, with TRBD2 matching over 12 bases. V lost 5 bases and J lost 1; bases outside the gene matches: 6. The germline CDR1 and CDR2 sequences are SGHVS and FNYEAQ. The CDR3 spans 16 residues. The CDR3 DNA follows: TGTGCCAGCAGCCGGCTAGCGGGAGGGCCGTCCTACGAGCAGTACTTC. Its protein is CASSRLAGGPSYEQYF. Full variable domain (rest looked up from reference TRBV7-6 and TRBJ2-7): GAGVSQSPRYKVTKRGQDVALRCDPISGHVSLYWYRQALGQGPEFLTYFNYEAQQDKSGLPNDRFSAERPEGSISTLTIQRTEQRDSAMYRCASSRLAGGPSYEQYFGPGTRLTVT.

V is TRBV19 and J is TRBJ1-1, with 10 nucleotides matching TRBD1. Looked up from germline, CDR1 is LNHDA and CDR2 is SQIVND (reference sequence). J was trimmed by 4 bases and V by 3 bases; bases with no gene match: 5. This CDR3 spans 15 amino acids. The CDR3 reads CASSIGTGDGTEAFF. In DNA form, the CDR3 reads TGTGCCAGTAGTATTGGGACAGGGGACGGCACTGAAGCTTTCTTT. The full variable domain, completed using reference TRBV19 and TRBJ1-1, is DGGITQSPKYLFRKEGQNVTLSCEQNLNHDAMYWYRQDPGQGLRLIYYSQIVNDFQKGDIAEGYSVSREKKESFPLTVTSAQKNPTAFYLCASSIGTGDGTEAFFGQGTRLTVV.

This rearrangement joins TRBV13 to TRBJ2-5; 11 bases line up with TRBD2. Germline V CDR1 and CDR2: PRHDT, FYEKMQ (reference sequence). The junction had 14 bases not matched to a gene; V was cut back by 6 bases and J by 5 bases. The CDR3 runs 17 residues. CDR3 bases: TGTGCCAGCAGTTTTATTCGTACTAGCGGGAGACGGGAGACCCAGTACTTC. Translated, it gives CASSFIRTSGRRETQYF.

There are a few counts of this clone. The gene calls are TRBV5-6 and TRBJ1-1; D possibly corresponds to TRBD1 (5 bases). Germline CDR1 reads SGHDT; CDR2 reads YYEEEE. This CDR3 has 15 residues. The V end lost 7 bases, the J end lost 0 bases, and 16 bases lay between the germline ends. As DNA, the CDR3 is TGTGCCAGCCGCGGGGGTGGAAACATGAACACTGAAGCTTTCTTT. Protein: CASRGGGNMNTEAFF.

The chain couples TRBV27 to TRBJ1-1, with D hard to call. V was clipped by 3 bases and J by 1 base, with 6 bases between them. Looked up from germline, CDR1 is MNHEY and CDR2 is SMNVEV (reference sequence). There are 13 residues in the CDR3. The CDR3 DNA is TGTGCCAGCAGTTTCCCCGGGAACACTGAAGCTTTCTTT. This encodes CASSFPGNTEAFF.

This clone was detected only a few times. The J gene is TRBJ2-7, the V gene TRBV6-5, with 8 bases aligning to TRBD1. Trimming at V came to 5 bases and at J to 5 bases, leaving 5 bases not matched to a gene. This CDR3 has 13 amino acids. Germline V gene sequence: CDR1 MNHEY, CDR2 SVGAGI. Written as DNA, the CDR3 is TGTGCCAGCAGTAAACAGGGGGGCAACGAGCAGTACTTC. Translation: CASSKQGGNEQYF.

This rearrangement joins TRBV4-3 to TRBJ1-6; the match to TRBD1 covers 10 bases. Germline assignment: CDR1 LGHNA and CDR2 YSLEER. The V segment lost 0 bases and the J segment 5 bases; nucleotides outside the gene matches: 7. The CDR3 is 18 amino acids. Here the CDR3 DNA reads TGCGCCAGCAGCCAAGACCTTAGGGGACAGGGGCATAATTCACCCCTCCACTTT. This codes for CASSQDLRGQGHNSPLHF.

The chain recombines TRBV10-3 with TRBJ1-5; D ambiguous. The germline V and J ends were trimmed by 2 bases and 4 bases, with 9 bases remaining between them. Germline V CDR1 and CDR2: ENHRY, SYGVKD. This CDR3 region has 14 residues. CDR3 amino acids: CAISEGGSNQPQHF. The CDR3, as DNA: TGTGCCATCAGTGAGGGTGGCAGTAATCAGCCCCAGCATTTT.